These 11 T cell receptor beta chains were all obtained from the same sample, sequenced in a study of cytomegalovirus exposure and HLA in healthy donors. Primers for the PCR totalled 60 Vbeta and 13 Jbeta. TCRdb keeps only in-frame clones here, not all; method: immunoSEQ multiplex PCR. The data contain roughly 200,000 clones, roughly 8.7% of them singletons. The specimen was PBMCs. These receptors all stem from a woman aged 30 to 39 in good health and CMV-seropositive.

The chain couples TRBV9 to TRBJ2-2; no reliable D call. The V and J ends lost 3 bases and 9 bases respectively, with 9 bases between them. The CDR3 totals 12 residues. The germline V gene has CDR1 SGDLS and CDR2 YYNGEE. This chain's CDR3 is CASSGEFRELFF. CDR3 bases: TGTGCCAGCAGCGGAGAGTTCCGGGAGCTGTTTTTT. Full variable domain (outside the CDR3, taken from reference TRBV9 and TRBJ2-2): DSGVTQTPKHLITATGQRVTLRCSPRSGDLSVYWYQQSLDQGLQFLIQYYNGEERAKGNILERFSAQQFPDLHSELNLSSLELGDSALYFCASSGEFRELFFGEGSRLTVL.

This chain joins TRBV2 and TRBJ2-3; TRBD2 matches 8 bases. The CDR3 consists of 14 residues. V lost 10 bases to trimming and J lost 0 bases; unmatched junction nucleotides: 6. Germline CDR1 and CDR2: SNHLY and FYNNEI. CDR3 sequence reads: CATTREASTDTQYF. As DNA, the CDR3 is TGTGCCACCACGCGGGAGGCCAGCACAGATACGCAGTATTTT.

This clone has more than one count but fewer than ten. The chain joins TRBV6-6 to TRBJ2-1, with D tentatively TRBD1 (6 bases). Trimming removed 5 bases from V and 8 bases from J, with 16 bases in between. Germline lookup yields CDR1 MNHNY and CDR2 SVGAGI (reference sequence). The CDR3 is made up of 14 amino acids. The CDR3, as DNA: TGTGCCAGCAGTCACAGGCAGGGGTGGGATGAGCAGTTCTTC. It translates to CASSHRQGWDEQFF.

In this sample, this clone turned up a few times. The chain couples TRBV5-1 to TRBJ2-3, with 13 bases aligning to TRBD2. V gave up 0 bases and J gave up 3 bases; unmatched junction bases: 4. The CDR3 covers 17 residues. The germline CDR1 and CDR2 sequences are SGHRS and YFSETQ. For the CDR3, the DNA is TGCGCCAGCAGCTTGGAAGGACTAGCGGGAGCTACAGATACGCAGTATTTT. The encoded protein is CASSLEGLAGATDTQYF.

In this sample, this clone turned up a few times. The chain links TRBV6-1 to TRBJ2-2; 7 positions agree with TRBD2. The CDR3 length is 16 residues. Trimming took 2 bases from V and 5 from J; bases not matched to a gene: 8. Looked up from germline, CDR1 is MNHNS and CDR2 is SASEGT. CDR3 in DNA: TGTGCCAGCAGTGAATGGGGGGGGGTATCAACCGGGGAGCTGTTTTTT. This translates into CASSEWGGVSTGELFF.

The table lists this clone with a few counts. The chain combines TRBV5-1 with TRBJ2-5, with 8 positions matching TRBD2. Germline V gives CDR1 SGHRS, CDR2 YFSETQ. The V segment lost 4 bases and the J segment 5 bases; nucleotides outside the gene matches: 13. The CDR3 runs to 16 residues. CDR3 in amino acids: CASSPGSGSAKETQYF. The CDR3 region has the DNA TGCGCCAGCAGCCCAGGAAGCGGGAGTGCTAAGGAGACCCAGTACTTC.

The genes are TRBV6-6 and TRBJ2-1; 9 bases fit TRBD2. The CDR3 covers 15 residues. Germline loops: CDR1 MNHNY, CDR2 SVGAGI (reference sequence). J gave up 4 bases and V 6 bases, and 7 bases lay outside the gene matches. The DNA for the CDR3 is TGTGCCAGCAGCCCTAGACTAGCGGTATACAATGAGCAGTTCTTC. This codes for CASSPRLAVYNEQFF.

CDR3 sequence (DNA): TGTGCCAGCAGTGGACAGTACAATCAGCCCCAGCATTTT. Translated: CASSGQYNQPQHF. The chain links TRBV2 to TRBJ1-5; D perhaps matches TRBD1 (5 bases). V shed 4 bases and J shed 3 bases, with 7 bases lying between them. Germline V gives CDR1 SNHLY, CDR2 FYNNEI. CDR3 size: 13 residues.

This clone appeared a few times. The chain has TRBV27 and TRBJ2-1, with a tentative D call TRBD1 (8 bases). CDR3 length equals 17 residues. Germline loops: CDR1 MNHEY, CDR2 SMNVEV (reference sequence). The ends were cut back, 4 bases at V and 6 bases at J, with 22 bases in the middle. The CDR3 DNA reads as TGTGCCAGCAGTTCCCACGGACAGGGAGGGGTTAGCAATGAGCAGTTCTTC. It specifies CASSSHGQGGVSNEQFF.

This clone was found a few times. CDR3 protein: CASTYGGSSSYEQYF. CDR3 nucleotide sequence: TGTGCCAGCACCTACGGGGGATCTAGCTCCTACGAGCAGTACTTC. The gene calls are TRBV6-5 and TRBJ2-7, with a weak D call TRBD2 (6 bases). Germline values: CDR1 MNHEY, CDR2 SVGAGI. The CDR3 sequence is 15 residues long. Trimming cost V 7 bases and J 0 bases, with 16 bases left between them.

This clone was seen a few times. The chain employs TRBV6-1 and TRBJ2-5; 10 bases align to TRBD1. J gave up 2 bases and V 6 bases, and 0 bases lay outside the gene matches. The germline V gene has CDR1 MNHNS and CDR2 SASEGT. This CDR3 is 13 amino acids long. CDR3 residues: CASRDRGQETQYF. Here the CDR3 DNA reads TGTGCCAGCAGGGACAGGGGGCAAGAGACCCAGTACTTC.